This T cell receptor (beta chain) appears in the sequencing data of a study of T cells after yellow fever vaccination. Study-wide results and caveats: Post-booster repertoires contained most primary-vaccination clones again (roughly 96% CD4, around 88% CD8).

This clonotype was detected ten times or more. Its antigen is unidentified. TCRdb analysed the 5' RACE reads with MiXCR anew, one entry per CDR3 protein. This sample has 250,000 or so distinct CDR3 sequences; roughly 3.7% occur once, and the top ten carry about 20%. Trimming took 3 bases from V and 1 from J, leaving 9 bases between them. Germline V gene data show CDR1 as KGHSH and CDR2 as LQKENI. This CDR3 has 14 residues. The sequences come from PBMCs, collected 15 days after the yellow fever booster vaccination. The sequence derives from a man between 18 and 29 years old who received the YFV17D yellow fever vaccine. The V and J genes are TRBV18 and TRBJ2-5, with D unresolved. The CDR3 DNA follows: TGTGCCAGCTCACCCCCTGCAGCCCAAGAGACCCAGTACTTC. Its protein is CASSPPAAQETQYF.